These T cell receptor beta chains were read from a single sample in a study of T cell responses to AZD1222 COVID-19 vaccine. The repertoire was sequenced with immunoSEQ multiplex PCR; TCRdb's copy has only in-frame clones and lacks some. The data contain 90,000 to 150,000 clones, about 90% of them singletons. The material was peripheral blood, obtained 28 days after the second AZD1222 dose. These receptors all stem from an adult who received the AZD1222 COVID-19 vaccine. Each CDR3 is given with its conserved first and last residue. A D gene is named only where the DNA matches it firmly. Expanded clones get a size class; other rows say once, few or many, or leave the size out.

size: -; J: TRBJ2-2; V: TRBV19; D: TRBD1; DNA: TGTGCCAGTACGCAGGGGGCGAGTTGGGCCGGGGAGCTGTTTTTT; CDR3: CASTQGASWAGELFF
size: -; J: TRBJ1-5; V: TRBV30; D: -; DNA: TGTGCCTGGACCTCGGCGGGACACAGCAATCAGCCCCAGCATTTT; CDR3: CAWTSAGHSNQPQHF
size: -; J: TRBJ2-5; V: TRBV3-1/TRBV3-2; D: TRBD2; DNA: TGTGCCAGCAGCCAAGTCATGCGGGGGGGGGAAAACCAAGAGACCCAGTACTTC; CDR3: CASSQVMRGGENQETQYF
size: -; J: TRBJ2-2; V: TRBV4-3; D: -; DNA: TGCGCCAGCAGCAGATCTCTAGCCCCCGGGGAGCTGTTTTTT; CDR3: CASSRSLAPGELFF
size: -; J: TRBJ1-2; V: TRBV28; D: -; DNA: TGTGCCAGCAGGACGACAGAGGGCTATGGCTACACCTTC; CDR3: CASRTTEGYGYTF
size: -; J: TRBJ1-4; V: TRBV4-3; D: TRBD1; DNA: TGCGCCAGCAGCCGGCTTCCGGGACAGGGGAATGAAAAACTGTTTTTT; CDR3: CASSRLPGQGNEKLFF
size: -; J: TRBJ1-3; V: TRBV7-2; D: -; DNA: TGTGCCAGCAGCCCGCGGAGGGGACCCTCTGGAAACACCATATATTTT; CDR3: CASSPRRGPSGNTIYF
size: -; J: TRBJ2-3; V: TRBV7-9; D: -; DNA: TGTGCCAGCAGCTTAGGGGTCACAAGCACAGATACGCAGTATTTT; CDR3: CASSLGVTSTDTQYF
size: -; J: TRBJ1-1; V: TRBV5-5; D: -; DNA: TGTGCCAGCAGCTTACTACTACAGGGACGGGGCACTGAAGCTTTCTTT; CDR3: CASSLLLQGRGTEAFF
size: -; J: TRBJ1-4; V: TRBV6-5; D: TRBD1; DNA: TGTGCCAGCACCAAGACAGGGAGAGATGAAAAACTGTTTTTT; CDR3: CASTKTGRDEKLFF
size: -; J: TRBJ1-5; V: TRBV18; D: -; DNA: TGTGCCAGCTCACCAGGGGCGGATCAGCCCCAGCATTTT; CDR3: CASSPGADQPQHF
size: -; J: TRBJ2-2; V: TRBV9; D: -; DNA: TGTGCCAGCAGCCCCCAGGGCCACGGGGAGCTGTTTTTT; CDR3: CASSPQGHGELFF
size: -; J: TRBJ2-5; V: TRBV29-1; D: -; DNA: TGCAGCGTCGTACTAGCACCGGGGGAGACCCAGTACTTC; CDR3: CSVVLAPGETQYF
size: once; J: TRBJ1-3; V: TRBV3-1/TRBV3-2; D: -; DNA: TGTGCCAGCAGCCAAGGGGGGGCGCGTGGAAACACCATATATTTT; CDR3: CASSQGGARGNTIYF
size: once; J: TRBJ1-2; V: TRBV19; D: -; DNA: TGTGCCAGTAGTATGATGGGGCAGGGGCATGGCTACACCTTC; CDR3: CASSMMGQGHGYTF
size: few; J: TRBJ2-7; V: TRBV7-6; D: -; DNA: TGTGCCAGCAGCTTAGAGGCAGACTCCTACGAGCAGTACTTC; CDR3: CASSLEADSYEQYF